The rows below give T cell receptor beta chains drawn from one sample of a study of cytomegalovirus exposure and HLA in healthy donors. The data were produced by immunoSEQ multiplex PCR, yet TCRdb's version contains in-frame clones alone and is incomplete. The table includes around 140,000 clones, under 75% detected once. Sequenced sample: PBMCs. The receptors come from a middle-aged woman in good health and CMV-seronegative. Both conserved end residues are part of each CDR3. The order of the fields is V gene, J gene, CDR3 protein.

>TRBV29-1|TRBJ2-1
CSVELAGDNEQFF
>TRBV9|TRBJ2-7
CASSASSQALIYEQYF
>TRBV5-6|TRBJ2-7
CASSPGGLEQYF
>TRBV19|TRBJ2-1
CASSPTGGEQFF
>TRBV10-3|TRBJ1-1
CAISDQNTEAFF
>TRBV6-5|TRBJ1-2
CASSYTPQTGRGGYTF
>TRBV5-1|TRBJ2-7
CASSLGQGATYEQYF
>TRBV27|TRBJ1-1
CASSSGGRGTEAFF
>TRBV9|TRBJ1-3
CASSVAPRTGGNTIYF
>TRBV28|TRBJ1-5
CASRAGGGASNQPQHF
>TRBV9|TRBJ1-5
CASSGQGLGNQPQHF
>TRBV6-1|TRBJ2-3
CASRSSPAQYF
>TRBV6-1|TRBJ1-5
CASSFRGDNQPQHF
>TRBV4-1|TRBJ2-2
CASSQVALGGNTGELFF
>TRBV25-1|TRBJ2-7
CASSGGVSYEQYF
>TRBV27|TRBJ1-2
CASSPRGGFSYGYTF
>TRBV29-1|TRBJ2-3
CSVVPGFRDTQYF
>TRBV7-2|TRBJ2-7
CASSYRQGIYEQYF